A selection of T cell receptor beta chains follows, all from one sample in a study of cytomegalovirus exposure and HLA in healthy donors. Produced via immunoSEQ multiplex PCR; TCRdb's table is partial and in-frame only. The table records about 200,000 clones, around 84% of them present only once. The sample was PBMCs. These receptors all stem from a woman between 18 and 29 years old in good health and CMV-seronegative. The CDR3 runs from the conserved cysteine through the conserved F or W. D genes are given only for firm matches. The listing skips clone size in some rows; elsewhere it reads once, few, many or a size class.

clone_size	v_call	j_call	d_call	cdr3_aa	cdr3_nt
-	TRBV9	TRBJ2-1	TRBD2	CASSVSSGRVREQFF	TGTGCCAGCAGCGTATCCAGCGGGAGGGTTAGGGAGCAGTTCTTC
few	TRBV4-1	TRBJ1-1	TRBD1	CASSLQGALTEAFF	TGCGCCAGCAGCCTACAGGGGGCTTTGACTGAAGCTTTCTTT
-	TRBV9	TRBJ1-3	-	CASSVDGSGNTIYF	TGTGCCAGCAGCGTAGACGGCTCTGGAAACACCATATATTTT
-	TRBV4-3	TRBJ1-1	-	CASSQDGGDTEAFF	TGCGCCAGCAGCCAAGATGGGGGGGACACTGAAGCTTTCTTT
-	TRBV7-6	TRBJ2-2	TRBD1	CASRAGGVTGELFF	TGTGCCAGCAGGGCAGGGGGCGTAACCGGGGAGCTGTTTTTT
-	TRBV7-9	TRBJ2-7	-	CASSLAQDYEQYF	TGTGCCAGCAGCTTAGCACAGGACTACGAGCAGTACTTC
-	TRBV11-3	TRBJ2-5	TRBD1	CASSPQGARQETQYF	TGTGCCAGCAGCCCGCAGGGGGCAAGACAAGAGACCCAGTACTTC
-	TRBV30	TRBJ2-3	-	CACTLTVVFTDTQYF	TGTGCCTGTACCCTAACAGTGGTTTTCACAGATACGCAGTATTTT
-	TRBV9	TRBJ2-2	TRBD1	CASSVASTGARTGELFF	TGTGCCAGCAGCGTAGCCTCAACAGGGGCAAGGACCGGGGAGCTGTTTTTT
-	TRBV6-5	TRBJ2-1	TRBD2	CASRPLSTSGNEQFF	TGTGCCAGCAGGCCCCTAAGTACTAGCGGGAATGAGCAGTTCTTC
-	TRBV11-3	TRBJ1-3	TRBD1	CASSYRRDRGPGNTIYF	TGTGCCAGCAGCTACAGACGGGACAGGGGGCCTGGAAACACCATATATTTT
once	TRBV4-1	TRBJ2-1	-	CASSHPTERFLNEQFF	TGCGCCAGCAGCCACCCCACGGAGAGGTTTTTGAATGAGCAGTTCTTC
once	TRBV7-8	TRBJ1-5	-	CASSLGTDSNQPQHF	TGTGCCAGCAGCTTAGGTACAGATAGCAATCAGCCCCAGCATTTT
-	TRBV6-5	TRBJ2-1	TRBD2	CASSYSGREGNEQFF	TGTGCCAGCAGTTACTCTGGGCGGGAGGGCAATGAGCAGTTCTTC
-	TRBV6-5	TRBJ2-7	-	CASSSPGGNYEQYF	TGTGCCAGCAGTTCCCCCGGCGGAAACTACGAGCAGTACTTC
-	TRBV19	TRBJ1-5	-	CASRDVTGNQPQHF	TGTGCCAGTAGAGACGTGACAGGCAATCAGCCCCAGCATTTT
-	TRBV5-4	TRBJ2-2	-	CASSGDSGGSGELFF	TGTGCCAGCAGCGGGGACTCAGGGGGGAGCGGGGAGCTGTTTTTT
-	TRBV7-9	TRBJ2-5	TRBD1	CASSLGRTGLYETQYF	TGTGCCAGCAGCTTAGGGAGGACAGGGTTGTACGAGACCCAGTACTTC
-	TRBV9	TRBJ1-1	-	CVSTPTGSPDLNTEAFF	TGTGTCAGCACCCCTACCGGGAGTCCAGACTTGAACACTGAAGCTTTCTTT
-	TRBV4-1	TRBJ1-1	-	CASSQDGLLNTEAFF	TGCGCCAGCAGCCAAGATGGCCTGTTGAACACTGAAGCTTTCTTT
-	TRBV5-4	TRBJ1-2	TRBD1	CASSFGDRALF	TGTGCCAGCAGCTTTGGAGACAGGGCCCTCTTC
-	TRBV28	TRBJ2-7	-	CASSLWRGLSYEQYF	TGTGCCAGCAGTTTATGGCGGGGTCTTTCCTACGAGCAGTACTTC
-	TRBV2	TRBJ1-6	-	CASSRIMRDSPLHF	TGTGCCAGCAGTCGGATAATGAGGGATTCACCCCTCCACTTT
-	TRBV5-1	TRBJ2-7	-	CASSPTGEGYEQYF	TGCGCCAGCAGCCCCACAGGAGAAGGCTACGAGCAGTACTTC